This T cell receptor (beta chain) was recovered during a study of glioma-infiltrating T cells (dated by TCRdb to between 2015 and 2016). Regarding the study in general: TCR alpha- and beta-chain repertoires were sequenced from glioma tissue, non-neoplastic brain tissue and matched peripheral blood mononuclear cells. To measure how far tissue and blood T-cell populations diverged, each tissue-infiltrating repertoire was compared against the peripheral blood repertoire of the same patient. The paired cohort was made up of three low-grade glioma patients, about 8 primary glioblastoma patients and three non-glioma patients who contributed non-neoplastic brain tissue.

A note on this clonotype: Its antigen target is currently unknown. This may stem from a read error, because a much larger clone lies one nucleotide away.

What the study reported, not specific to this receptor: Only a very small number of CDR3 sequences turned up in both tissue and blood, a result put down to high CDR3 diversity combined with limited sampling. VJ-independent divergence between tissue and blood was found to be below expectation in non-neoplastic patients but above expectation in all gliomas, particularly low-grade gliomas. Small numbers underpinned the group comparisons: eight glioblastoma patients, three low-grade glioma patients and three non-neoplastic patients.

TCR alpha and beta CDR3 regions were amplified with the iRepertoire nested amplicon-rescue multiplex PCR (arm-PCR) platform from RNA. The input for one-step reverse transcription and amplification was roughly 100-450 ng of either tissue mRNA or PBMC total RNA. Following bead purification, Illumina adapters were added by a secondary multiplex PCR, and libraries between 200 and 400 bp were gel-purified. Internal 6-nucleotide barcodes were carried by the libraries and were used for demultiplexing. Sequencing of the libraries was done on an Illumina MiSeq using 2x220 or 2x250 nucleotide paired-end reads. Regarding the original processing steps: FLASH 1.2.11 was used to merge paired reads, and BWA-MEM then aligned the reads to the GRCh37 human genome before TRA and TRB reads were extracted. For V and J assignment, an IMGT-derived reference of cassette sequences and CDR3 motifs that included pseudogenes was used. Three-frame translation of reads was performed, and productive CDR3s were defined as those with a C...FGXG motif and no stop codons. A clonotype was defined as a unique combination of a V-J cassette pair and a CDR3 amino acid sequence. Reads were filtered by Hamming distance, thresholded by each sample's sequence error rate in mapped regions. TCRdb reran the public reads through fastp at Q25 and MiXCR, keeping productive beta chains. CDR3 protein sequences are deduplicated, and each keeps its most common genes and DNA. The authors' filters were not applied to this entry. Here the sample has 90,000 to 100,000 distinct CDR3 sequences; approximately 42% occur a single time. The top ten clones comprise less than 45% of the sample.

This sequence originates from a human donor with low-grade glioma or glioblastoma, undergoing nonglioma brain surgery, or in good health (not recorded which). The sequenced sample consisted of glioma tissue, nonneoplastic brain tissue, or PBMCs (not recorded which).

The CDR3 has the sequence CASSPRGANLDEKFF. The DNA sequence is as follows: TGTGCCAGCAGCCCCCGTGGAGCGAACTTAGATGAGAAGTTCTTC. The chain couples TRBV9 to TRBJ2-1, with an unclear D gene assignment. Inclusive of the bounding cysteine and phenylalanine, the CDR3 is 15 residues long. Only the CDR3 DNA is retained, 45 bases long and in frame from the first base. CDR1 and CDR2, looked up from the germline V gene, are SGDLS and YYNGEE.